A selection of T cell receptor beta chains follows, all from one sample in a study of T cell repertoires in ileal Crohn's disease. Method: immunoSEQ multiplex PCR; TCRdb's copy keeps in-frame clones and lacks some. Of about 62,000 clones listed, less than 90% are singletons. The sequencing sample was made of ileal tissue. The receptors derive from an adult with Crohn's disease. Both conserved end residues are part of each CDR3. The D gene is left open where the match is weak. The size field is filled for only some rows; it gives once, few, many or a size class.

v_call	j_call	d_call	clone_size	cdr3_nt	cdr3_aa
TRBV5-5	TRBJ1-5	NA	NA	TGTGCCAGCAGCTTGGGAGTGGGGCATCAGCCCCAGCATTTT	CASSLGVGHQPQHF
TRBV7-2	TRBJ2-1	TRBD1	NA	TGTGCCAGCAGCGCAACAGGGGGCTTGTACAATGAGCAGTTCTTC	CASSATGGLYNEQFF
TRBV6-1	TRBJ2-1	TRBD2	NA	TGTGCCAGCATCGCTAGCGGGAGGTACAATGAGCAGTTCTTC	CASIASGRYNEQFF
TRBV5-1	TRBJ1-1	NA	NA	TGCGCCAGCAGCTGGAAGCAGGGAGGAGTCGCTGAAGCTTTCTTT	CASSWKQGGVAEAFF
TRBV5-4	TRBJ1-3	TRBD1	NA	TGTGCCAGCAGCTCGGCCGGGGACAGGGCGGGAAACACCATATATTTT	CASSSAGDRAGNTIYF
TRBV15	TRBJ1-5	TRBD1	NA	TGTGCCACCAGCAGAAAAACACAGGGGAGCTTCCCTCAGCCCCAGCATTTT	CATSRKTQGSFPQPQHF
TRBV5-4	TRBJ1-2	NA	few	TGTGCCAGCAGCTTGTCGGCCCCAGGGGGCTACACCTTC	CASSLSAPGGYTF
TRBV28	TRBJ1-2	NA	NA	TGTGCCAGCAGTTCCGGTGGTCAGGGTACCTACTATGGCTACACCTTC	CASSSGGQGTYYGYTF
TRBV19	TRBJ2-2	TRBD1	NA	TGTGCCAGTAGTATAGATCGGGCCCAGGGGGCGTCCGGGGAGCTGTTTTTT	CASSIDRAQGASGELFF
TRBV5-6	TRBJ1-1	TRBD1	NA	TGTGCCAGCAGCTCAGCCAGACAGGGGGGTACTGAAGCTTTCTTT	CASSSARQGGTEAFF
TRBV19	TRBJ1-2	NA	NA	TGTGCCAGCAAAGAGGGGGATCCCTACTATGGCTACACCTTC	CASKEGDPYYGYTF
TRBV19	TRBJ1-5	TRBD1	NA	TGTGCCAGTAGTACCATCGACCGGGACAGGCTTAATCAGCCCCAGCATTTT	CASSTIDRDRLNQPQHF
TRBV19	TRBJ1-1	NA	few	TGTGCCAGTACCCTACGGAACACTGAAGCTTTCTTT	CASTLRNTEAFF
TRBV11-1	TRBJ2-3	TRBD2	NA	TGTGCCAGCAGCCTGGTGACGGGGGGGCAGTATTTT	CASSLVTGGQYF
TRBV11-3	TRBJ1-3	NA	NA	TGTGCCAGCAGCTTAGGAGAGCAGACTAGAAACACCATATATTTT	CASSLGEQTRNTIYF
TRBV4-3	TRBJ2-3	NA	NA	TGCGCCAGCAGCCAAGCGACGACAGTTTCATTCGTAGATACGCAGTATTTT	CASSQATTVSFVDTQYF
TRBV14	TRBJ2-5	NA	once	TGTGCCAGCAGCCAAGGAGTACTAGCCGGGGGTCAAGAGACCCAGTACTTC	CASSQGVLAGGQETQYF